The TCR beta chain described here comes from a study of T cells in Graves' hyperthyroidism and ophthalmopathy (dated by TCRdb to the late 2010s). Turning to the overall study: A discovery cohort of approximately 97 patients, approximately 45 with Graves' ophthalmopathy and fewer than 65 with stable Graves' hyperthyroidism, was used to find distinguishing TCR V-J signatures. Prospective prediction of ophthalmopathy was tested in an independent validation cohort consisting of some 18 hyperthyroidism patients and around 16 patients who later progressed to ophthalmopathy. For training and testing, the 100 or so patients in the discovery cohort were randomly divided in a 7:3 ratio. In over five Graves' hyperthyroidism patients, the study also compared T-cell repertoires from thyroid tissue with T-cell repertoires from blood. After blood sampling, hyperthyroidism patients were treated with methimazole at a starting dose of 30 mg daily, and ophthalmopathy patients were treated with high-dose intravenous methylprednisolone. According to the paper, TCR Vbeta CDR3 sequencing was carried out on approximately 140 peripheral blood samples, which came from fewer than 50 ophthalmopathy, 70 to 80 hyperthyroidism and about 17 progressor patients. Summary of the overall study and its limitations: A model built on a 13 V-J signature distinguished ophthalmopathy from stable hyperthyroidism, reaching 87.88% sensitivity and around 82% specificity in cross-validation and 80%/75% in testing. Most expanded thyroid clonotypes (frequency above 0.001) were also detected in blood, a finding suggesting that blood repertoires may reflect thyroid immune responses. No statistical method was used to fix the sample size in advance, and group allocation was not hidden from the investigators. In validation, the model predicted progression to ophthalmopathy with approximately 71% sensitivity and around 72% specificity, a median of around 6.6 months before onset.

This clonotype was counted at least ten times. Its specific antigen is unknown. Qualities for individual bases were not recorded, and no much larger clone is one base off. The study excluded patients with uncontrolled infections, other autoimmune diseases, pregnancy or lactation. Diagnoses were based on clinical symptoms, serum thyroxine and TRAb, thyroid ultrasound and orbital computed tomography. Total RNA was extracted using Trizol reagent, and RNA quality was assessed on an Agilent 2100 Bioanalyzer. Trimming leaves V shorter by 5 bases and J shorter by 1 base, with the junction holding 4 bases beyond the gene matches. Sequences SEHNR (CDR1) and FQNEAQ (CDR2) are obtained from the germline V gene (reference sequence). Taken from cysteine to phenylalanine, the CDR3 has 14 residues. The only DNA kept is the CDR3, 42 bases in frame from the first base. TCR beta CDR3 regions were amplified from RNA transcripts. The first round of RT-PCR for the TCR CDR3 was performed with the HTBI primer set and the Qiagen OneStep RT-PCR kit. A second multiplex PCR round built the libraries, followed by size selection and purification. Sequencing of the libraries was done on an Illumina HiSeq2000 using paired-end 100 bp reads. The paper's processing steps were these. Raw data were processed with SOAPnuke, discarding reads with adapters, uncalled bases, mean Phred below 15, or no exact constant-primer or identifier match. COPE v1.2.5 was used to merge high-quality paired reads, and clonotypes were defined as unique nucleotide sequences. MiTCR v1.1 was used to align clonotypes to the IMGT TRBV, TRBD and TRBJ reference segments. The analysis was restricted to V-J combinations with a frequency above 0.0001, which together covered over 99% of the repertoires. The TCS score was defined as F50 (clonal expansion) divided by E x V (chaos), with BLOSUM62-based TCRdist calculated between CDR3 peptides within each V-J. Welch's t-statistics and random forest reduced roughly 530 V-J features to 13, which were used in a naive Bayes classifier (R e1071). The similarity between thyroid and blood repertoires was quantified using the Morisita-Horn index. The public reads were run again by TCRdb, first through fastp at Q25 and then through MiXCR, and only productive beta chains were kept. Identical CDR3 proteins give one entry, which carries the most common genes and DNA. The V and J calls and clone size come from TCRdb's table, not from the authors' own analysis. This sample has around 660,000 distinct CDR3 sequences in its table, and nearly 45% of those were observed once. Less than 8.5% of the sample is taken by the ten largest.

The source material was peripheral blood or thyroid tissue (not recorded which). This sequence originates from an adult man with Graves' disease, either hyperthyroidism or ophthalmopathy (not recorded which). The chain employs TRBV7-9 and TRBJ1-1, and 7 bases in between align with TRBD1. In nucleotides, the sequence is TGTGCCAGCAGCAGGGGACAGTCGAACACTGAAGCTTTCTTT. Protein translation: CASSRGQSNTEAFF.